Shown below are 28 T cell receptor beta chains from a single sample sequenced in a study of vaccination and CD4 T cells after COVID-19. What these receptors recognize is not known. The Oncomine TCR Beta short-read assay was applied to DNA of cultured CD4+ T cells. TCRdb analysed the PCR reads with MiXCR anew, one entry per CDR3 protein. The table shows around 21,000 distinct CDR3 sequences, with approximately 50% occurring only once. Treatment given: roughly nine-day PBMC culture with coronavirus spike peptide pools or control peptides (ViraFEST assay). The sequenced material came from CD4+ T cells from blood, cultured in vitro. These receptors were obtained from a human donor who had recovered from COVID-19.

V and J are TRBV6-5 and TRBJ1-4, with 7 positions matching TRBD1. The CDR3 loop spans 16 amino acids. The germline gives CDR1 MNHEY, CDR2 SVGAGI. Unmatched junction bases numbered 11, after V lost 4 bases and J lost 6 bases. This chain's CDR3 is CASSSHRTGEDEKLFF. CDR3 coding DNA: TGTGCCAGCAGTTCCCATCGTACAGGGGAGGATGAAAAACTGTTTTTT.

The rearrangement uses TRBV4-2 and TRBJ2-7; 8 nucleotides agree with TRBD1. V was clipped by 0 bases and J by 6 bases; unmatched bases: 10. The germline gives CDR1 LGHNA, CDR2 YNFKEQ. The CDR3 spans 16 residues. Written as DNA, the CDR3 is TGTGCCAGCAGCCAAGATCCTCGGACAGGGTGGGGCGAGCAGTACTTC. It specifies CASSQDPRTGWGEQYF.

This clonotype was detected a few times. The rearrangement links TRBV27 to TRBJ2-7; possibly TRBD1 for D (6 bases). The CDR3 contains 14 residues. Germline lookup yields CDR1 MNHEY and CDR2 SMNVEV (reference sequence). The ends were cut back, 6 bases at V and 1 base at J, with 13 bases in the middle. The CDR3 spells CASRLMGASYEQYF. CDR3 nucleotide sequence: TGTGCCAGCAGACTTATGGGGGCTTCCTACGAGCAGTACTTC.

The chain carries TRBV6-1 and TRBJ1-5, with D maybe TRBD1 (5 bases). Germline values: CDR1 MNHNS, CDR2 SASEGT. The length of the CDR3 is 16 residues. Trimming removed 5 bases at V and 2 bases at J, with 16 bases between. This CDR3 reads CASSTLGRWGNQPQHF. CDR3 nucleotides: TGTGCCAGCAGTACCCTGGGACGCTGGGGCAATCAGCCCCAGCATTTT.

The chain uses TRBV7-9 and TRBJ1-1; tentatively, D is TRBD1 (5 bases). Germline CDR1 reads SEHNR; CDR2 reads FQNEAQ (reference sequence). V gave up 1 base and J gave up 4 bases, with 7 bases separating them. The CDR3 runs to 13 residues. CDR3: CASSLEGSTEAFF. The CDR3 nucleotides read TGTGCCAGCAGCTTAGAGGGGAGCACTGAAGCTTTCTTT.

The chain links TRBV12-3 or TRBV12-4 to TRBJ2-6; D possibly uses TRBD1 or TRBD2 (5 bases each). Trimming stripped 10 bases from V and 2 bases from J, with 18 bases between. The CDR3 sequence is 16 residues long. This CDR3 is CATGRAQATGANVLTF. In DNA form, the CDR3 reads TGTGCCACGGGACGGGCCCAGGCAACTGGGGCCAACGTCCTGACTTTC.

The table lists this clonotype with a few counts. This chain links TRBV7-8 with TRBJ1-2; D gene uncertain. CDR1 SGHVS and CDR2 FQNEAQ come from the germline V gene. Trimming stripped 5 bases from V and 4 bases from J, with 23 bases between. The CDR3 sequence is 17 residues long. Here the CDR3 reads CASSRASSRPEGYGYTF. For the CDR3, the DNA is TGTGCCAGCAGCCGGGCCAGTTCCAGACCCGAGGGCTATGGCTACACCTTC.

V is TRBV7-2 and J is TRBJ2-5, with TRBD2 as a possible D gene (6 bases). There are 16 residues in the CDR3. CDR1 and CDR2 (germline): SGHTA, FQGNSA. The ends were cut back, 1 base at V and 7 bases at J, with 19 bases in the middle. This CDR3 reads CASSLVDIRQGGTQYF. CDR3 nucleotide sequence: TGTGCCAGCAGCTTAGTCGATATTAGGCAGGGAGGGACCCAGTACTTC.

The V call is TRBV4-1, the J call TRBJ2-3; TRBD2 aligns across 7 bases. V lost 0 bases to trimming and J lost 5 bases; unmatched junction nucleotides: 11. The germline CDR1 and CDR2 sequences are MGHRA and YSYEKL. The length of the CDR3 is 17 residues. CDR3 DNA: TGCGCCAGCAGCCAAGAAAGGAGCGGGGCCAGGAGAGATACGCAGTATTTT. Protein: CASSQERSGARRDTQYF.

The chain employs TRBV5-1 and TRBJ2-4, with TRBD1 matching over 8 bases. The CDR3 spans 16 residues. The germline gives CDR1 SGHRS, CDR2 YFSETQ. After removal of 4 bases from V and 8 bases from J, the junction contained 14 bases not matched to a gene. The chain's CDR3 is CASSQQGQAEIDIQYF. The DNA for the CDR3 is TGCGCCAGCAGCCAACAGGGACAGGCGGAAATAGACATTCAGTACTTC.

This chain uses TRBV11-2 with TRBJ1-1; D is uncertain. The CDR3 is 13 residues long. V shed 5 bases and J shed 1 base, with 8 bases lying between them. Germline values: CDR1 SGHAT, CDR2 FQNNGV. Here the CDR3 reads CASSGIRNTEAFF. DNA of the CDR3: TGTGCCAGCAGCGGTATCCGGAACACTGAAGCTTTCTTT.

V gene TRBV7-2 combines with J gene TRBJ2-2; no clear D. CDR3 size: 12 residues. The ends were cut back, 5 bases at V and 9 bases at J, with 10 bases in the middle. The germline CDR1 and CDR2 sequences are SGHTA and FQGNSA. The CDR3 DNA is TGTGCCAGCAGCCGGACCGCCCGGGAGCTGTTTTTT. Its protein product is CASSRTARELFF.

The V call is TRBV20-1, the J call TRBJ2-2; TRBD1 agrees at 8 bases. Unmatched junction bases numbered 8, after V lost 4 bases and J lost 1 base. The CDR3 covers 16 residues. The germline gives CDR1 DFQATT, CDR2 SNEGSKA (reference sequence). Here the CDR3 reads CSATRQGTGNTGELFF. DNA of the CDR3: TGCAGTGCTACCAGGCAGGGGACAGGGAACACCGGGGAGCTGTTTTTT.

The gene calls are TRBV2 and TRBJ2-7; TRBD2 might be the D (7 bases). V shed 7 bases and J shed 0 bases, with 13 bases lying between them. CDR1 and CDR2 (germline): SNHLY, FYNNEI. The CDR3 runs 14 residues. The CDR3, as DNA: TGTGCCAGCAAAGGGGGGGGCGCCTCCTACGAGCAGTACTTC. Protein: CASKGGGASYEQYF.

V gene TRBV7-7 combines with J gene TRBJ2-3; a possible D gene is TRBD1 (6 bases). Trimming cost V 1 base and J 6 bases, with 8 bases left between them. The germline gives CDR1 SSHAT, CDR2 FNYEAQ (reference sequence). The CDR3 consists of 13 residues. CDR3 sequence reads: CASSLDRGDTQYF. CDR3 coding DNA: TGTGCCAGCAGCTTAGATAGGGGGGATACGCAGTATTTT. The complete variable domain, with remaining parts taken from reference TRBV7-7 and TRBJ2-3, reads GAGVSQSPRYKVTKRGQDVTLRCDPISSHATLYWYQQALGQGPEFLTYFNYEAQPDKSGLPSDRFSAERPEGSISTLTIQRTEQRDSAMYRCASSLDRGDTQYFGPGTRLTVL.

The sample holds a few counts of this clonotype. This chain links TRBV10-3 with TRBJ2-3, with TRBD2 matching 10 bases. Unmatched junction bases numbered 14, after V lost 4 bases and J lost 1 base. The CDR3 has 19 amino acids. Germline V gene data show CDR1 as ENHRY and CDR2 as SYGVKD. The CDR3 sequence: CAISGPQLAGISGTDTQYF. CDR3 coding DNA: TGTGCCATCAGTGGGCCCCAACTAGCGGGGATTTCGGGCACAGATACGCAGTATTTT.

This clonotype occurred a few times. The chain is built from TRBV6-1 and TRBJ2-1; a weak D match, TRBD2 (7 bases). The ends were cut back, 2 bases at V and 7 bases at J, with 15 bases in the middle. The germline V gene encodes CDR1 MNHNS and CDR2 SASEGT. The length of the CDR3 is 15 residues. CDR3 protein: CASSEIGGVLNEQFF. The CDR3 DNA is TGTGCCAGCAGTGAAATAGGGGGGGTGTTGAATGAGCAGTTCTTC.

J is TRBJ2-5 and V is TRBV5-8; 13 bases align to TRBD2. After removal of 4 bases from V and 5 bases from J, the junction contained 8 bases not matched to a gene. Germline V gene lookup returns CDR1 SGHTS and CDR2 YDEGEE. CDR3 length: 16 residues. CDR3 sequence (DNA): TGTGCCAGCAGCCAAGGAGGGACTAGCGGGATTGAGACCCAGTACTTC. It encodes CASSQGGTSGIETQYF. Full variable domain (missing parts from reference TRBV5-8 and TRBJ2-5): EAGVTQSPTHLIKTRGQQATLRCSPISGHTSVYWYQQALGLGLQFLLWYDEGEERNRGNFPPRFSGRQFPNYSSELNVNALELEDSALYLCASSQGGTSGIETQYFGPGTRLLVL.

This clonotype has more than one count but fewer than ten. This chain links TRBV24-1 with TRBJ2-5; TRBD1 aligns across 11 bases. Germline trimming cut 4 bases from V and 4 bases from J; bases unmatched to any gene: 4. The CDR3 sequence is 15 residues long. Looked up from germline, CDR1 is KGHDR and CDR2 is SFDVKD. This CDR3 is CATSEGGQGGETQYF. The CDR3 region has the DNA TGTGCCACCAGTGAGGGGGGACAGGGGGGAGAGACCCAGTACTTC.

The chain combines TRBV20-1 with TRBJ2-7; weak D call: TRBD1 (6 bases). The germline gives CDR1 DFQATT, CDR2 SNEGSKA (reference sequence). The CDR3 extends over 14 amino acids. V lost 0 bases and J lost 0, with 9 bases in between. The CDR3 here is CSARDQGSSYEQYF. The DNA for the CDR3 is TGCAGTGCTAGAGACCAGGGGAGCTCCTACGAGCAGTACTTC.

A few counts support this clonotype. The rearrangement links TRBV7-8 to TRBJ2-3; 9 nucleotides match TRBD2. The CDR3 is 17 amino acids. The V segment lost 0 bases and the J segment 1 base; nucleotides outside the gene matches: 5. Per the germline V gene, CDR1 is SGHVS and CDR2 is FQNEAQ. The DNA for the CDR3 is TGTGCCAGCAGCTTAGCGGCTAGCGGGATACGCACAGATACGCAGTATTTT. It yields the protein CASSLAASGIRTDTQYF. The whole variable domain, filled in from reference TRBV7-8 and TRBJ2-3, reads GAGVSQSPRYKVAKRGQDVALRCDPISGHVSLFWYQQALGQGPEFLTYFQNEAQLDKSGLPSDRFFAERPEGSVSTLKIQRTQQEDSAVYLCASSLAASGIRTDTQYFGPGTRLTVL.

This chain uses TRBV5-1 with TRBJ2-7; TRBD1 aligns across 7 bases. The germline CDR1 and CDR2 sequences are SGHRS and YFSETQ. The CDR3 runs 15 residues. V lost 0 bases to trimming and J lost 5 bases; unmatched junction nucleotides: 8. CDR3 nucleotide sequence: TGCGCCAGCAGCTTGGGGGCGACAGGGCTCGACGAGCAGTACTTC. This encodes CASSLGATGLDEQYF. Full variable domain (missing parts from reference TRBV5-1 and TRBJ2-7): KAGVTQTPRYLIKTRGQQVTLSCSPISGHRSVSWYQQTPGQGLQFLFEYFSETQRNKGNFPGRFSGRQFSNSRSEMNVSTLELGDSALYLCASSLGATGLDEQYFGPGTRLTVT.

This clonotype has more than one count but fewer than ten. This rearrangement joins TRBV6-1 to TRBJ2-7; 9 nucleotides line up with TRBD1. Trimming removed 4 bases from V and 3 bases from J; junction bases left unmatched: 1. CDR1 and CDR2 (germline): MNHNS, SASEGT. This CDR3 has 13 amino acids. The CDR3, as DNA: TGTGCCAGCAGTGCGGACAGGGGCTACGAGCAGTACTTC. It specifies CASSADRGYEQYF.

The CDR3 protein is CASGQGAYNSPLHF. In DNA form, the CDR3 reads TGTGCCAGCGGACAGGGGGCTTATAATTCACCCCTCCACTTT. The chain links TRBV2 to TRBJ1-6; 11 nucleotides align to TRBD1. CDR3 size: 14 residues. From germline, CDR1 is SNHLY and CDR2 FYNNEI. J gave up 4 bases and V 8 bases, and 1 base lay outside the gene matches.

The genes are TRBV29-1 and TRBJ2-3; no firm D call. V gave up 5 bases and J gave up 2 bases, with 8 bases separating them. This CDR3 region has 12 residues. From germline, CDR1 is SQVTM and CDR2 ANQGSEA. CDR3 residues: CSVSQTTDTQYF. The CDR3 DNA is TGCAGCGTTTCACAGACCACAGATACGCAGTATTTT.

The chain combines TRBV15 with TRBJ1-1, with TRBD1 matching 8 bases. There are 15 residues in the CDR3. Germline CDR1 LNHNV, CDR2 YYDKDF (reference sequence). The ends lost 4 bases at V and 8 bases at J; junction bases unmatched: 12. The CDR3 spells CATSNRQGSNTEAFF. The CDR3, as DNA: TGTGCCACCAGCAACCGACAGGGGTCGAATACCGAAGCTTTCTTT.

The chain carries TRBV6-4 and TRBJ2-2; the D is unclear. The CDR3 length is 13 residues. Per germline, CDR1 MRHNA and CDR2 SNTAGT. V was trimmed by 0 bases and J by 5 bases, leaving 4 bases between them. DNA for the CDR3: TGTGCCAGCAGTGACTCCGGGACCGGGGAGCTGTTTTTT. Its translation is CASSDSGTGELFF.

This clonotype was picked up a small number of times. This chain joins TRBV6-1 and TRBJ1-1; D is possibly TRBD1 (6 bases). The germline V gene has CDR1 MNHNS and CDR2 SASEGT. V dropped 11 bases and J dropped 0 bases, with 13 bases sitting between them. The CDR3 is made up of 13 amino acids. CDR3 sequence (DNA): TGTGCCTGCCAAGGGGGGATGAACACTGAAGCTTTCTTT. This sequence encodes CACQGGMNTEAFF.